The 2 T cell receptor beta chains reported below all come from one sample, sequenced in a study of Ad26.COV2.S vaccination and SARS-CoV-2 variants. Method: immunoSEQ multiplex PCR; TCRdb's copy keeps in-frame clones and lacks some. The sample consists of 300,000 to 400,000 clones, under 90% of them appearing once. Treatment: over 15 received Ad26.COV2.S at low or high dose, single or two shots; about 5 received placebo; per-sample allocation not given. Sampling occurred on day 63 after the first vaccine or placebo injection. The source was peripheral blood, collected in a trial of Ad26.COV2.S vaccine versus placebo. All receptors derive from a person between 18 and 65 years old who received the Ad26.COV2.S COVID-19 vaccine or a placebo.

CDR3: CASSYAGQGANYGYTF. CDR3 bases: TGTGCCAGCAGCTACGCGGGACAGGGAGCTAACTATGGCTACACCTTC. J is TRBJ1-2 and V is TRBV4-2; 9 bases are a match to TRBD1. Germline V lookup: CDR1 LGHNA, CDR2 YNFKEQ. Germline trimming cut 5 bases from V and 0 bases from J; bases unmatched to any gene: 7. The CDR3 covers 16 residues.

The chain uses TRBV27 and TRBJ2-3, with D maybe TRBD2 (6 bases). Germline CDR1 MNHEY, CDR2 SMNVEV (reference sequence). This CDR3 spans 14 amino acids. Trimming took off 7 bases at V and 2 bases at J, with 13 bases between the two ends. The CDR3, as DNA: TGTGCCAGCACCTGGGACTTATCCACAGATACGCAGTATTTT. Amino acid sequence: CASTWDLSTDTQYF.